The present T cell receptor beta chain was sequenced within a study of cytomegalovirus exposure and HLA in healthy donors. In regard to this clone: Its target is unknown.

PCR was performed using 60 Vbeta and 13 Jbeta primers. Using immunoSEQ multiplex PCR, the repertoire was profiled, and TCRdb retains in-frame clones only, with some absent. The sample has 150,000 to 200,000 clones, 65% to 80% seen once; the top ten hold approximately 1.1%. The V and J ends lost 1 base and 1 base respectively, with 5 bases between them. This CDR3 has 13 amino acids. In germline, CDR1 is SGHTA, CDR2 FQGNSA. Study-wide results and caveats: Previous analysis showed most TCR beta V segments were productive about 90% or about 30% of the time.

The chain employs TRBV7-2 and TRBJ2-7; D is unresolved. The sample comprised PBMCs. The sequence derives from a middle-aged woman in good health and CMV-seronegative. CDR3 sequence (DNA): TGTGCCAGCAGCTTAGACGGGTCCTACGAGCAGTACTTC. It encodes CASSLDGSYEQYF.